A selection of T cell receptor beta chains follows, all from one sample in a study of blood T cell repertoires in COVID-19. This table comes from immunoSEQ multiplex PCR, and its TCRdb copy is limited to in-frame clones, with some not included. Here the sample spans 35,000 to 50,000 clones, 80% to 90% being singletons. Sequences were obtained from peripheral blood. These receptors were collected from a man between 65 and 80 years old with active COVID-19. The CDR3 runs from the conserved cysteine through the conserved F or W. D genes are given only for firm matches. Clone size is not always given. Where it is, it says once, few, many or a class for expanded clones.

D gene: TRBD1; clone size: once; V gene: TRBV15; J gene: TRBJ2-7; CDR3 DNA: TGTGCCACCAGCAGAGATCGGAGCAGGGGGTACGAGCAGTACTTC; CDR3 protein: CATSRDRSRGYEQYF
D gene: TRBD1; clone size: .; V gene: TRBV4-3; J gene: TRBJ2-7; CDR3 DNA: TGCGCCAGCAGCCCGACAGGGGATGACTACGAGCAGTACTTC; CDR3 protein: CASSPTGDDYEQYF
D gene: TRBD2; clone size: .; V gene: TRBV6-2/TRBV6-3; J gene: TRBJ2-2; CDR3 DNA: TGTGCCAGCAGTTACTCGACTAGCGGGGGGGCCAACACCGGGGAGCTGTTTTTT; CDR3 protein: CASSYSTSGGANTGELFF
D gene: .; clone size: few; V gene: TRBV25-1; J gene: TRBJ2-4; CDR3 DNA: TGTGCCAGCAGGTCCCCCGAGGACATTCAGTACTTC; CDR3 protein: CASRSPEDIQYF
D gene: .; clone size: .; V gene: TRBV7-3; J gene: TRBJ2-1; CDR3 DNA: TGTGCCAGCAGTGATTCGGGACTCGGCTCCTACAATGAGCAGTTCTTC; CDR3 protein: CASSDSGLGSYNEQFF
D gene: .; clone size: .; V gene: TRBV7-2; J gene: TRBJ2-7; CDR3 DNA: TGTGCCAGCAGCTTACCCTCCTTTAGCTACGAGCAGTACTTC; CDR3 protein: CASSLPSFSYEQYF
D gene: .; clone size: .; V gene: TRBV5-4; J gene: TRBJ1-4; CDR3 DNA: TGTGCCAGCAGCAGAAGCGCGGGGACTAATGAAAAACTGTTTTTT; CDR3 protein: CASSRSAGTNEKLFF
D gene: TRBD1; clone size: .; V gene: TRBV11-2; J gene: TRBJ2-3; CDR3 DNA: TGTGCCAGCAGCACTGGACAGGGTCGCACAGATACGCAGTATTTT; CDR3 protein: CASSTGQGRTDTQYF
D gene: .; clone size: .; V gene: TRBV3-1/TRBV3-2; J gene: TRBJ2-7; CDR3 DNA: TGTGCCAGCAGCCGGGGACCGGCGGGGCGCGAGCAGTACTTC; CDR3 protein: CASSRGPAGREQYF
D gene: TRBD1; clone size: .; V gene: TRBV7-9; J gene: TRBJ2-5; CDR3 DNA: TGTGCCGGGCCCCCGGCAGGGACAGGGGAGACCCAGTACTTC; CDR3 protein: CAGPPAGTGETQYF
D gene: .; clone size: .; V gene: TRBV7-2; J gene: TRBJ1-2; CDR3 DNA: TGTGCCAGCAGCTTATCATACGAGAACTATGGCTACACCTTC; CDR3 protein: CASSLSYENYGYTF
D gene: .; clone size: once; V gene: TRBV9; J gene: TRBJ2-5; CDR3 DNA: TGTGCCAGCAGCGTAGATCCTAGCGAGACCCAGTACTTC; CDR3 protein: CASSVDPSETQYF
D gene: TRBD2; clone size: once; V gene: TRBV5-4; J gene: TRBJ2-3; CDR3 DNA: TGTGCCAGCAGCTTGGGGGCGGGGGACTATAGCACAGATACGCAGTATTTT; CDR3 protein: CASSLGAGDYSTDTQYF
D gene: .; clone size: .; V gene: TRBV29-1; J gene: TRBJ2-6; CDR3 DNA: TGCAGCGTTGTACCTAGGGGAGGCCTCTCTGGGGCCAACGTCCTGACTTTC; CDR3 protein: CSVVPRGGLSGANVLTF
D gene: TRBD2; clone size: .; V gene: TRBV9; J gene: TRBJ2-3; CDR3 DNA: TGTGCCAGCAGCGTAGAACTAGCGGGGGGGCAAGATACGCAGTATTTT; CDR3 protein: CASSVELAGGQDTQYF
D gene: TRBD1; clone size: .; V gene: TRBV7-9; J gene: TRBJ2-7; CDR3 DNA: TGTGCCAGCAGCGGACGATACAGGGGAACCCTCTGGGAGCAGTACTTC; CDR3 protein: CASSGRYRGTLWEQYF
D gene: .; clone size: .; V gene: TRBV6-1; J gene: TRBJ2-7; CDR3 DNA: TGTGCCAGCAGTGATAGCGCCGACGGGCAGTACTTC; CDR3 protein: CASSDSADGQYF
D gene: TRBD1; clone size: few; V gene: TRBV6-5; J gene: TRBJ1-2; CDR3 DNA: TGTGCCAGCAGCAGGGGGGATGATGACGGCTACACCTTC; CDR3 protein: CASSRGDDDGYTF
D gene: TRBD1; clone size: .; V gene: TRBV2; J gene: TRBJ1-6; CDR3 DNA: TGTGCCAGCAGGGAGATCGGACAGGGCCTCAATTCACCCCTCCACTTT; CDR3 protein: CASREIGQGLNSPLHF
D gene: TRBD1; clone size: .; V gene: TRBV5-1; J gene: TRBJ2-5; CDR3 DNA: TGCGCCAGCAGCTTGGGGACAGGGGAGACCCAGTACTTC; CDR3 protein: CASSLGTGETQYF
D gene: .; clone size: few; V gene: TRBV4-1; J gene: TRBJ2-2; CDR3 DNA: TGCGCCAGCAGCCAAAAGATAGACGGGTCGGCCGGGGAGCTGTTTTTT; CDR3 protein: CASSQKIDGSAGELFF
D gene: .; clone size: .; V gene: TRBV19; J gene: TRBJ2-5; CDR3 DNA: TGTGCCAGTAGTCCCTCGGGGGAGACCCAGTACTTC; CDR3 protein: CASSPSGETQYF
D gene: TRBD2; clone size: once; V gene: TRBV6-2/TRBV6-3; J gene: TRBJ2-5; CDR3 DNA: TGTGCCAGCAGCCCGAATCTAGCGGGGGGTAATGGAGAGACCCAGTACTTC; CDR3 protein: CASSPNLAGGNGETQYF
D gene: TRBD2; clone size: .; V gene: TRBV7-9; J gene: TRBJ2-3; CDR3 DNA: TGTGCCAGCGTCGCTAGCGGGGGCCGCCGGGCAGATACGCAGTATTTT; CDR3 protein: CASVASGGRRADTQYF
D gene: .; clone size: .; V gene: TRBV6-6; J gene: TRBJ1-3; CDR3 DNA: TGTGCCAGCAGTAAACCGTTGGACACGGTGGGAAACACCATATATTTT; CDR3 protein: CASSKPLDTVGNTIYF
D gene: .; clone size: once; V gene: TRBV7-8; J gene: TRBJ1-5; CDR3 DNA: TGTGCCAGCACCGGGGGGGAGGGGAATCAGCCCCAGCATTTT; CDR3 protein: CASTGGEGNQPQHF
D gene: .; clone size: .; V gene: TRBV6-1; J gene: TRBJ1-1; CDR3 DNA: TGTGCCAGCAGTGAAGCGTCAGGGGCCATTACCACTGAAGCTTTCTTT; CDR3 protein: CASSEASGAITTEAFF
D gene: .; clone size: .; V gene: TRBV15; J gene: TRBJ2-1; CDR3 DNA: TGTGCCACCAGCAGAGGCGTCGGGGCAGGGGAGATATACAATGAGCAGTTCTTC; CDR3 protein: CATSRGVGAGEIYNEQFF
D gene: .; clone size: .; V gene: TRBV5-4; J gene: TRBJ2-7; CDR3 DNA: TGTGCCAGCAGCTTGAATACAATGTACGAGCAGTACTTC; CDR3 protein: CASSLNTMYEQYF
D gene: TRBD1; clone size: .; V gene: TRBV6-5; J gene: TRBJ2-7; CDR3 DNA: TGTGCCAGTGCTCCGGGACAGACCTACGAGCAGTACTTC; CDR3 protein: CASAPGQTYEQYF
D gene: TRBD1; clone size: once; V gene: TRBV14; J gene: TRBJ2-2; CDR3 DNA: TGTGCCAGCAGCCAAGCCCCGGGACAGGGGAACACCGGGGAGCTGTTTTTT; CDR3 protein: CASSQAPGQGNTGELFF
D gene: .; clone size: .; V gene: TRBV7-2; J gene: TRBJ1-3; CDR3 DNA: TGTGCCAGCAGCTTAGGCAGAAGCTCTGGAAACACCATATATTTT; CDR3 protein: CASSLGRSSGNTIYF
D gene: TRBD1; clone size: .; V gene: TRBV6-2/TRBV6-3; J gene: TRBJ2-3; CDR3 DNA: TGTGCCAGCAGTACCCTACTGGACAGGGGGCGTGATACGCAGTATTTT; CDR3 protein: CASSTLLDRGRDTQYF
D gene: .; clone size: once; V gene: TRBV5-6; J gene: TRBJ1-2; CDR3 DNA: TGTGCCAGCAGCTTGGCGGGGTCTCTCCTCTATGGCTACACCTTC; CDR3 protein: CASSLAGSLLYGYTF
D gene: TRBD2; clone size: .; V gene: TRBV6-2/TRBV6-3; J gene: TRBJ2-3; CDR3 DNA: TGTGCCAGCAGTTACACCCCTAGCGGGGGTAGCACAGATACGCAGTATTTT; CDR3 protein: CASSYTPSGGSTDTQYF
D gene: TRBD1; clone size: .; V gene: TRBV7-3; J gene: TRBJ2-2; CDR3 DNA: TGTGCCAGCAGCCTCCGCCAGGGGGCAGTCGGGGAGCTGTTTTTT; CDR3 protein: CASSLRQGAVGELFF
D gene: TRBD1; clone size: .; V gene: TRBV7-9; J gene: TRBJ2-5; CDR3 DNA: TGTGCCAGCAGCCCGACGACGGGACAGGGGAGGGAGACCCAGTACTTC; CDR3 protein: CASSPTTGQGRETQYF